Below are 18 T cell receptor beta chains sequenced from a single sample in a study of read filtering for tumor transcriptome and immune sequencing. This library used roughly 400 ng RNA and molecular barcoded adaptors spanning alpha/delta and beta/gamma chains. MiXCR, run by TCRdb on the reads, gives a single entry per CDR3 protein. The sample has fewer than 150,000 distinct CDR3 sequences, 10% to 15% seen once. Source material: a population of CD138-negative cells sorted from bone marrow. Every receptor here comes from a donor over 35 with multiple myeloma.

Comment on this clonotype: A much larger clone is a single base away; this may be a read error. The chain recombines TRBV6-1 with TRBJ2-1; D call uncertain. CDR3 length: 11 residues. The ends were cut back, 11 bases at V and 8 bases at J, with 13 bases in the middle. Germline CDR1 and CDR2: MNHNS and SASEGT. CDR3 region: CAGRVWDEQFF. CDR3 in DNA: TGTGCCGGCCGGGTCTGGGATGAGCAGTTCTTC.

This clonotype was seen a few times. The CDR3 spells CAWRGGGNQPQHF. CDR3 nucleotide sequence: TGTGCCTGGAGGGGGGGCGGCAATCAGCCCCAGCATTTT. The chain employs TRBV30 and TRBJ1-5, with D perhaps TRBD1 (6 bases). Trimming took 3 bases from V and 2 from J, leaving 8 bases between them. Germline assignment: CDR1 GTSNPN and CDR2 SVGIG (reference sequence). This CDR3 has 13 amino acids.

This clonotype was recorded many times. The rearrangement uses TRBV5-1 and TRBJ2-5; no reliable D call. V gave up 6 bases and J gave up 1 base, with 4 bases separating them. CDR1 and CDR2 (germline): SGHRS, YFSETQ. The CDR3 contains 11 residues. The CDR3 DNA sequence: TGCGCCAGCACATTCCAAGAGACCCAGTACTTC. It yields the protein CASTFQETQYF. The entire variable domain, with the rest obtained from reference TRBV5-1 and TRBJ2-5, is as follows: KAGVTQTPRYLIKTRGQQVTLSCSPISGHRSVSWYQQTPGQGLQFLFEYFSETQRNKGNFPGRFSGRQFSNSRSEMNVSTLELGDSALYLCASTFQETQYFGPGTRLLVL.

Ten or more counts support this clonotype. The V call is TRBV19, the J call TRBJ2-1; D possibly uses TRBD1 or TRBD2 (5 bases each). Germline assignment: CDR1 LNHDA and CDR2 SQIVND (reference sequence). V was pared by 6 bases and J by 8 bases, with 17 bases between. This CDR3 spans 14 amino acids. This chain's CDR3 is CASRPGTSGDEQFF. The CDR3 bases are TGTGCCAGTAGACCAGGGACGAGCGGCGATGAGCAGTTCTTC.

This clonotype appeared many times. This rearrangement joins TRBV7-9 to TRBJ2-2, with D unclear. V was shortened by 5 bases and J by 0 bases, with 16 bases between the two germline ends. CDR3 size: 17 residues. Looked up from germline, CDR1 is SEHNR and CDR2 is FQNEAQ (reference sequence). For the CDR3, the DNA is TGTGCCAGCAGCCCCCATAGAGATTACCCGAACACCGGGGAGCTGTTTTTT. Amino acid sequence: CASSPHRDYPNTGELFF.

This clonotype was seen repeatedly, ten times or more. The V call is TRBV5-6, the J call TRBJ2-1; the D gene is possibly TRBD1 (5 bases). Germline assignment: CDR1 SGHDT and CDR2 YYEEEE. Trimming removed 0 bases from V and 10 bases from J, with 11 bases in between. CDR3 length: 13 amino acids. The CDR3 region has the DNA TGTGCCAGCAGCTTGGGCAGGGTTTACGAGCAGTTCTTC. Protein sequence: CASSLGRVYEQFF.

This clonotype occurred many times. The CDR3 DNA follows: TGTGCCAGCAGCTTAGGACATGAAAACACTGAAGCTTTCTTT. It yields the protein CASSLGHENTEAFF. This chain uses TRBV7-8 with TRBJ1-1, with no clear D. The ends were cut back, 1 base at V and 2 bases at J, with 8 bases in the middle. The CDR3 length is 14 residues. Per germline, CDR1 SGHVS and CDR2 FQNEAQ.

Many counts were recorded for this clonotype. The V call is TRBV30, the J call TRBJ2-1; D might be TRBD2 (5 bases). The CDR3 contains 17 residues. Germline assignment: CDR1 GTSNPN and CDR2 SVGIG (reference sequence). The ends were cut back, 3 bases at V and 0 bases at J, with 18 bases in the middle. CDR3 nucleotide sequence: TGTGCCTGGAGCGCCGGACTGCCGGGTAGCTCCTACAATGAGCAGTTCTTC. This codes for CAWSAGLPGSSYNEQFF.

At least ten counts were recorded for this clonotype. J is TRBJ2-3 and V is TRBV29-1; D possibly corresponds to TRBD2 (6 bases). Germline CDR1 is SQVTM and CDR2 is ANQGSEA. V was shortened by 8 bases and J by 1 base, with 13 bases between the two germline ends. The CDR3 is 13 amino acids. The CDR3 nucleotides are TGCAGCCACCGGGAGATTGGCACAGATACGCAGTATTTT. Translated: CSHREIGTDTQYF.

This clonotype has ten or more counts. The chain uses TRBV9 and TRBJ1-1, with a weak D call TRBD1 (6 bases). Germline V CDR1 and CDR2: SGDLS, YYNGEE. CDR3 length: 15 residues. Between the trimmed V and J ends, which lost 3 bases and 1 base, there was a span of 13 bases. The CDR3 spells CASSAPKGGNTEAFF. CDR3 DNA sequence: TGTGCCAGCAGCGCCCCCAAGGGGGGGAACACTGAAGCTTTCTTT.

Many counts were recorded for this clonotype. The CDR3 nucleotides are TGTGCCAGCAGCCCCACCAGGGGGAGTCCGGACACCGGGGAGCTGTTTTTT. It encodes CASSPTRGSPDTGELFF. The V call is TRBV7-8, the J call TRBJ2-2, with 7 nucleotides matching TRBD1. Germline values: CDR1 SGHVS, CDR2 FQNEAQ. The CDR3 length is 17 residues. J lost 3 bases, V lost 5 bases, and 12 bases had no gene match. Supplemented by reference TRBV7-8 and TRBJ2-2, the full variable domain reads GAGVSQSPRYKVAKRGQDVALRCDPISGHVSLFWYQQALGQGPEFLTYFQNEAQLDKSGLPSDRFFAERPEGSVSTLKIQRTQQEDSAVYLCASSPTRGSPDTGELFFGEGSRLTVL.

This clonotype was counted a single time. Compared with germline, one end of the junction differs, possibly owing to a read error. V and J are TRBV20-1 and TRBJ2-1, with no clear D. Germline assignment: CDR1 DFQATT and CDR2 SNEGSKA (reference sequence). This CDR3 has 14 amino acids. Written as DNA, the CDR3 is TGCAGCGCTACCGATGGGCGATCATGGAGTGAGCAGTTCTTC. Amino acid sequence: CSATDGRSWSEQFF.

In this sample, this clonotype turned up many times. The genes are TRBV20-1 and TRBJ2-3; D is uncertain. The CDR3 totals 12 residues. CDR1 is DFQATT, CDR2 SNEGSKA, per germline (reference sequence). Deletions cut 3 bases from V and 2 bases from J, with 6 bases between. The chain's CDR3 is CSASFTTDTQYF. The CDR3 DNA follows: TGCAGTGCTAGTTTTACCACAGATACGCAGTATTTT.

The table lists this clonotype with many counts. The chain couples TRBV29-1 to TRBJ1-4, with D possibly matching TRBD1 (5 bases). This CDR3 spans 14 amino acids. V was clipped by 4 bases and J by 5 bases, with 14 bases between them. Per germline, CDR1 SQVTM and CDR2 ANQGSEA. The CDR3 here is CSVGGNGLNEKLFF. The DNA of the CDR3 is TGCAGCGTTGGGGGGAACGGCTTGAATGAAAAACTGTTTTTT.

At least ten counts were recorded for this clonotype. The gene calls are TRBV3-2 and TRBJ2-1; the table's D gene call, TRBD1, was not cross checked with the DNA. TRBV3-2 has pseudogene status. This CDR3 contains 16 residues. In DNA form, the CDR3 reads TGTGCCAGCAGCCAGTTACAGGGGTCATCCTACAATGAGCAGTTCTTC. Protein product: CASSQLQGSSYNEQFF.

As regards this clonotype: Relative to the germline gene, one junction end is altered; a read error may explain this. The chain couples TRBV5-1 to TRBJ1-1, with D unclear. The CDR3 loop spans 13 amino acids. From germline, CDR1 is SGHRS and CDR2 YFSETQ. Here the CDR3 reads CTSRFEGGTEAFF. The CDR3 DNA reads TGCACCAGCAGATTCGAGGGAGGCACTGAAGCTTTCTTT.

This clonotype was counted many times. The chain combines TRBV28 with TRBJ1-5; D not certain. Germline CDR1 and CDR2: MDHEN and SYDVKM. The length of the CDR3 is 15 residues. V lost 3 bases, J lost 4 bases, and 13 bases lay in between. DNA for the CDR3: TGTGCCAGCAGTTTTCTTGGAGGTCAGAATCAGCCCCAGCATTTT. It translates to CASSFLGGQNQPQHF.

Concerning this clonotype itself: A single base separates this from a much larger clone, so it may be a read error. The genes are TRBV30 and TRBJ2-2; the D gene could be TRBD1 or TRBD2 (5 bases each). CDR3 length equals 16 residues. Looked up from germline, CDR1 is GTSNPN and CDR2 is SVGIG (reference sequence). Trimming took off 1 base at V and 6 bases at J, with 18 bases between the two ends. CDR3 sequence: CAWSETWGRGAGELFF. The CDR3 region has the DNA TGTGCCTGGAGTGAGACGTGGGGTCGGGGCGCCGGGGAGCTGTTTTTT.